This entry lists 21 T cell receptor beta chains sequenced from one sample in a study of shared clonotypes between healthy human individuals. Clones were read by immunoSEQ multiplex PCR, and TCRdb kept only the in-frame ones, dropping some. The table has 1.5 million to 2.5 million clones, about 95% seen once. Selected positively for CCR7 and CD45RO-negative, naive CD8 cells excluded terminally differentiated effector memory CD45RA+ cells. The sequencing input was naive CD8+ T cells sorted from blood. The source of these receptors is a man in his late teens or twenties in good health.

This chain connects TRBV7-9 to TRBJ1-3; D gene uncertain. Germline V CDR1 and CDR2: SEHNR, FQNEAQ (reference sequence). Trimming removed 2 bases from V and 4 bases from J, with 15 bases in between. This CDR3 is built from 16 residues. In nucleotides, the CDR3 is TGTGCCAGCAGCTTACTAGGCAGCGGTTCAGGAAACACCATATATTTT. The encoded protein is CASSLLGSGSGNTIYF.

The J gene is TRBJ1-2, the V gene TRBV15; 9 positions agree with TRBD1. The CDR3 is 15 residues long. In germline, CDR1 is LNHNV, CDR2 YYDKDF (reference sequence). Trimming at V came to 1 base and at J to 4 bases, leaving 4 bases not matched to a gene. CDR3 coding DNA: TGTGCCACCAGCAGAGGACAGGGGGAGGGCTATGGCTACACCTTC. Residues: CATSRGQGEGYGYTF.

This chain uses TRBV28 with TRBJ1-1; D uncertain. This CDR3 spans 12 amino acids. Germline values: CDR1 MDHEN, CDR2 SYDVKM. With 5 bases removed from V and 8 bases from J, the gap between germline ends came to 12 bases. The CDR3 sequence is CASSILLGEAFF. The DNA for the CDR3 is TGTGCCAGCAGTATTCTTTTGGGAGAAGCTTTCTTT.

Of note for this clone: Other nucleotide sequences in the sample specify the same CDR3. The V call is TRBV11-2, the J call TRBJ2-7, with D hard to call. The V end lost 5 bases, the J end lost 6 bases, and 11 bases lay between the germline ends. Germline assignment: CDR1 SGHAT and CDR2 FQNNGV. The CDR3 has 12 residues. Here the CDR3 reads CASSLMAGEQYF. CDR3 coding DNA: TGTGCCAGCAGCCTTATGGCTGGCGAGCAGTACTTC. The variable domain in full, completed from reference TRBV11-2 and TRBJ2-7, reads EAGVAQSPRYKIIEKRQSVAFWCNPISGHATLYWYQQILGQGPKLLIQFQNNGVVDDSQLPKDRFSAERLKGVDSTLKIQPAKLEDSAVYLCASSLMAGEQYFGPGTRLTVT.

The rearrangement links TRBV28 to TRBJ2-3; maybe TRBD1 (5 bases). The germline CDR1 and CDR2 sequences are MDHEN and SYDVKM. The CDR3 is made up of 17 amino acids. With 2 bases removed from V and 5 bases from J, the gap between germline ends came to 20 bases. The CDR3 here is CASSLGAIGARGDTQYF. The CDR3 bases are TGTGCCAGCAGTTTAGGGGCGATTGGTGCAAGAGGAGATACGCAGTATTTT.

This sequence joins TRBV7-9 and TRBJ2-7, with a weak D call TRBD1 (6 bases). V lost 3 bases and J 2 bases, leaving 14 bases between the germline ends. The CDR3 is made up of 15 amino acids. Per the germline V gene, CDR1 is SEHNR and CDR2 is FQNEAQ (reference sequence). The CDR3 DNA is TGTGCCAGCAGCTTGACCGGGACACTTCCCTACGAGCAGTACTTC. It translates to CASSLTGTLPYEQYF.

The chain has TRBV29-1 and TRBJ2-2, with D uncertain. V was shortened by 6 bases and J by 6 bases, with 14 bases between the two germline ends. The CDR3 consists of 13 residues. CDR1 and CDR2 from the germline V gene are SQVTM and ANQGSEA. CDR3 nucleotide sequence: TGCAGCGTAGAGAAGATCGACGCCGGGGAGCTGTTTTTT. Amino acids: CSVEKIDAGELFF.

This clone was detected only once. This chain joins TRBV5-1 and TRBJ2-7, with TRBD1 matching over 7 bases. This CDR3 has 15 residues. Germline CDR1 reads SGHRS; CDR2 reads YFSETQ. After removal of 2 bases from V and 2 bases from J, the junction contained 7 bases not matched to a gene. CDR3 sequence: CASSFQDRPAYEQYF. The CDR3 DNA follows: TGCGCCAGCAGCTTCCAGGACAGGCCAGCCTACGAGCAGTACTTC.

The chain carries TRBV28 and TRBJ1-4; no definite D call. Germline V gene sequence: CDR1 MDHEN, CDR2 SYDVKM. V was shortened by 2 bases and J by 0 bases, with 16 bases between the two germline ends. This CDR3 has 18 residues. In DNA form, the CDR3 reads TGTGCCAGCAGTTTAGGCCCTCTAAGGAATCCAACTAATGAAAAACTGTTTTTT. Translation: CASSLGPLRNPTNEKLFF. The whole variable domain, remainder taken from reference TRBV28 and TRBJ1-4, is DVKVTQSSRYLVKRTGEKVFLECVQDMDHENMFWYRQDPGLGLRLIYFSYDVKMKEKGDIPEGYSVSREKKERFSLILESASTNQTSMYLCASSLGPLRNPTNEKLFFGSGTQLSVL.

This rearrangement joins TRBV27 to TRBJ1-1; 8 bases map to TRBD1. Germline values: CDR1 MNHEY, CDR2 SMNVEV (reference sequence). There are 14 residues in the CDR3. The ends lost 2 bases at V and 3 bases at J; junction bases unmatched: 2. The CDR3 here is CASSLVTGDTEAFF. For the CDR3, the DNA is TGTGCCAGCAGTTTAGTGACAGGGGACACTGAAGCTTTCTTT.

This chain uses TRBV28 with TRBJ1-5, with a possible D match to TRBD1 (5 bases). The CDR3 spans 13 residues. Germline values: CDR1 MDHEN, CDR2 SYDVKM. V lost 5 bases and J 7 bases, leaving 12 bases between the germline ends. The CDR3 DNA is TGTGCCAGCAGTATAAACCGGGGCCAGCCCCAGCATTTT. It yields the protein CASSINRGQPQHF.

CDR3 sequence (DNA): TGTGCCAGCAGATTTGGCAGTCGGGGGAATGAGCAGTTCTTC. Its protein product is CASRFGSRGNEQFF. The V gene is TRBV27, the J gene TRBJ2-1; possible D gene TRBD2, 6 bases. From germline, CDR1 is MNHEY and CDR2 SMNVEV (reference sequence). Trimming left V 6 bases short and J 7 bases short, with 16 bases between. This CDR3 comprises 14 residues.

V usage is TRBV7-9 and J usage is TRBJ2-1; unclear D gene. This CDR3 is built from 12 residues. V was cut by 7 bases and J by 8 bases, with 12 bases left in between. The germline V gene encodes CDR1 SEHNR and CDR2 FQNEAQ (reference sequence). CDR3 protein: CASTTFGDEQFF. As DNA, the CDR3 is TGTGCCAGCACCACCTTTGGCGATGAGCAGTTCTTC.

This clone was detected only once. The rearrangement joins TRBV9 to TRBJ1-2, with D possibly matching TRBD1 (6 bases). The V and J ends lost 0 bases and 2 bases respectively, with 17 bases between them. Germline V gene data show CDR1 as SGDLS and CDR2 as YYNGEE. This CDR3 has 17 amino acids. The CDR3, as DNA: TGTGCCAGCAGCGTAGATGGATTAGGGGGGCTGAACTATGGCTACACCTTC. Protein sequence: CASSVDGLGGLNYGYTF.

This CDR3 is CASSFLGSEKLFF. The CDR3 DNA reads TGTGCCAGCAGCTTTTTAGGGTCGGAAAAACTGTTTTTT. The chain uses TRBV5-8 and TRBJ1-4, with D hard to call. This CDR3 is 13 amino acids long. Germline-derived CDR1 and CDR2 are SGHTS and YDEGEE. Trimming left V 2 bases short and J 8 bases short, with 10 bases between.

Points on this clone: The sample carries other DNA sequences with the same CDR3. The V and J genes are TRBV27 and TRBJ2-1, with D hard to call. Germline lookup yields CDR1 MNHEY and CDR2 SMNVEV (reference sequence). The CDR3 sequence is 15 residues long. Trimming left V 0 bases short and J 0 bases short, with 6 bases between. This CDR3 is CASSLSQSSYNEQFF. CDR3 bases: TGTGCCAGCAGTTTATCACAGAGCTCCTACAATGAGCAGTTCTTC.

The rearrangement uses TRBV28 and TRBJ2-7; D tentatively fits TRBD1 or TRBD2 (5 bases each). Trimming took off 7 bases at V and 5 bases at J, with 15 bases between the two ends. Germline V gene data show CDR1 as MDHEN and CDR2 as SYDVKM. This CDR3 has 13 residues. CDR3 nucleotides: TGTGCCAGCAAGGGTGCAGGGACCCACGAGCAGTACTTC. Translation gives CASKGAGTHEQYF.

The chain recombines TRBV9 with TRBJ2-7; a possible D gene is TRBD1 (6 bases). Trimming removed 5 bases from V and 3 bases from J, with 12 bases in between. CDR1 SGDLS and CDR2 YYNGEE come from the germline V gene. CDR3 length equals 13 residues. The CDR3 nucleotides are TGTGCCAGCAGTCTGGACAGCGACTACGAGCAGTACTTC. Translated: CASSLDSDYEQYF.

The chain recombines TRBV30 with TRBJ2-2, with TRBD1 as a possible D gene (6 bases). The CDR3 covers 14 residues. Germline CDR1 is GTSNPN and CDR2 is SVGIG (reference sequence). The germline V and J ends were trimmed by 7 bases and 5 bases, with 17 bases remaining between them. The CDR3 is CASQGIVGTGELFF. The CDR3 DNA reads TGTGCCTCACAGGGAATTGTGGGGACCGGGGAGCTGTTTTTT.

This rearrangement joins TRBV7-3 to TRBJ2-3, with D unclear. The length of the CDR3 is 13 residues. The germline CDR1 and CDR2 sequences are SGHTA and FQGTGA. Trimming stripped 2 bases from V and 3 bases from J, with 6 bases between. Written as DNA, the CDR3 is TGTGCCAGCAGCTTAGTGGGGACAGATACGCAGTATTTT. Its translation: CASSLVGTDTQYF.

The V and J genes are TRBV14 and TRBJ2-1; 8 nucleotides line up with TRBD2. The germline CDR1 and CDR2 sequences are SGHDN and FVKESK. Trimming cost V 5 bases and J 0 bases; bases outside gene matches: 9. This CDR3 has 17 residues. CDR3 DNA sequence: TGTGCCAGCAGCAGAGGACTAGCTGCTTACTCCTACAATGAGCAGTTCTTC. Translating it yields CASSRGLAAYSYNEQFF. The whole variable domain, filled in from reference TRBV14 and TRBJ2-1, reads EAGVTQFPSHSVIEKGQTVTLRCDPISGHDNLYWYRRVMGKEIKFLLHFVKESKQDESGMPNNRFLAERTGGTYSTLKVQPAELEDSGVYFCASSRGLAAYSYNEQFFGPGTRLTVL.